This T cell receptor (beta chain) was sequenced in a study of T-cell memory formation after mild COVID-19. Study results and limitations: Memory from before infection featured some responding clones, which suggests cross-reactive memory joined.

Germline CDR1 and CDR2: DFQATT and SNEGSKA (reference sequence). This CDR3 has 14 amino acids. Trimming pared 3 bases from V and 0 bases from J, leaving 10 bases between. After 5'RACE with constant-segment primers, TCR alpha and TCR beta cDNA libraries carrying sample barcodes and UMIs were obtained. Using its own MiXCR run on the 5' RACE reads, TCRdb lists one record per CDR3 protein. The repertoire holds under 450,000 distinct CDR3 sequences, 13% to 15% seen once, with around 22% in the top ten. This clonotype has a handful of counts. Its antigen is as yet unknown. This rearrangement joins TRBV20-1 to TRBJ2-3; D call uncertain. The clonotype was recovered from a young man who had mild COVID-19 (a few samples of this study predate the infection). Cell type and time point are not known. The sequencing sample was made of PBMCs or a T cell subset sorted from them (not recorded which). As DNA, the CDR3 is TGCAGTGCTAGGTTGGGGTATAGCACAGATACGCAGTATTTT. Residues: CSARLGYSTDTQYF.